This TCR beta chain derives from a study of T cells expressing NK-cell markers. Across the whole study: Sorted T-cell subsets CD3+CD56+NKG2C+, CD3+CD56+NKG2C- and CD3+CD56-NKG2C+ were TCR beta-sequenced. Study observations and caveats: In a handful of donors, dominant clonotypes made up about 25-60.1% of CD3+CD56-NKG2C+ cells. The HCMV specificity of the expanded NKG2C+ T cell clones stayed unresolved.

Germline CDR1 reads SGHDT; CDR2 reads YYEEEE. The CDR3 runs 15 residues. TCRdb reprocessed the 5' RACE reads and reports one entry per CDR3 protein, with no DNA. The sample holds approximately 170,000 distinct CDR3 sequences. Note on this clonotype: Its cognate antigen is unknown.

The rearrangement links TRBV5-6 to TRBJ2-1. The clonotype originates from a man between 18 and 69 years old in good health. Sequencing was carried out using blood T cells: a sorted CD56 or NKG2C T cell subset, CD4+ or CD8+ T cells, or bulk PBMC T cells (not recorded which). CDR3 in amino acids: CASSLASWGNNEQFF.